This T cell receptor beta chain was captured in a study of Graves' ophthalmopathy and Graves' hyperthyroidism. Points from the study as a whole: With roughly 65% sensitivity and about 78% specificity, the model predicted ophthalmopathy progression. Among expanded thyroid clonotypes above 0.001 frequency, most also occurred in blood.

Investigators amplified TCR beta CDR3 regions from RNA transcripts. First-round RT-PCR used HTBI primers; second-round multiplex PCR followed. TCRdb recomputed calls from the multiplex PCR reads with MiXCR, one row per CDR3 protein. The sample contains about 740,000 distinct CDR3 sequences, 40% of which appear only once. This clonotype turned up a few times. Its antigen is unidentified. CAS ≥3, NOSPECS ≥4, moderate-to-severe activity and duration under 3 months marked donors with ophthalmopathy. Patients were diagnosed from clinical symptoms, serum thyroxine, TRAb, thyroid ultrasound and orbital computed tomography. The junction had 6 bases not matched to a gene; V was cut back by 4 bases and J by 2 bases. This CDR3 is 15 amino acids long. The V gene's germline CDR1 is ENHRY and CDR2 SYGVKD.

This rearrangement joins TRBV10-3 to TRBJ2-7; 9 bases agree with TRBD1. Specimen: peripheral blood. The receptor's source is an adult man with Graves' ophthalmopathy. CDR3 DNA: TGTGCCATCAGTGCGCCCGGGACAGGGACCTACGAGCAGTACTTC. It translates to CAISAPGTGTYEQYF.